The 4 T cell receptor beta chains below all came from one sample that was sequenced in a study of blood T cell repertoires in COVID-19. Method: immunoSEQ multiplex PCR; TCRdb's copy keeps in-frame clones and lacks some. The sample includes more than 150,000 clones, over 70% of them seen just once. The material sequenced was peripheral blood. These receptors were taken from a man in his fifties or sixties with active or convalescent COVID-19.

J is TRBJ2-3 and V is TRBV5-4, with a tentative D call TRBD1 (6 bases). The CDR3 covers 15 residues. The V gene's germline CDR1 is SGHNT and CDR2 YYREEE (reference sequence). V dropped 2 bases and J dropped 1 base, with 11 bases sitting between them. In nucleotides, the CDR3 is TGTGCCAGCAGCTTAGAGGCAGGGGGCACAGATACGCAGTATTTT. It is translated as CASSLEAGGTDTQYF.

This chain joins TRBV19 and TRBJ2-7, with TRBD2 matching over 8 bases. The junction had 1 base not matched to a gene; V was cut back by 1 base and J by 2 bases. The CDR3 spans 14 residues. Germline CDR1 LNHDA, CDR2 SQIVND (reference sequence). The CDR3 loop reads CASSIVAGTYEQYF. The DNA for the CDR3 is TGTGCCAGTAGTATAGTAGCGGGGACCTACGAGCAGTACTTC.

The chain combines TRBV2 with TRBJ2-1; D might be TRBD2 (6 bases). CDR3 length: 14 amino acids. Germline loops: CDR1 SNHLY, CDR2 FYNNEI. The germline V and J ends were trimmed by 3 bases and 8 bases, with 14 bases remaining between them. The CDR3 DNA is TGTGCCAGCAGTGAGTCGGCAGGGAGGCATGAGCAGTTCTTC. Amino acid sequence: CASSESAGRHEQFF.

The genes are TRBV27 and TRBJ2-7; D perhaps matches TRBD1 (6 bases). V lost 3 bases and J lost 3, with 9 bases in between. CDR1 is MNHEY, CDR2 SMNVEV, per germline (reference sequence). The CDR3 covers 13 residues. CDR3 in amino acids: CASSFGTHYEQYF. The CDR3 DNA sequence: TGTGCCAGCAGTTTCGGGACACACTACGAGCAGTACTTC.